This TCR beta chain was sequenced in a study of cytomegalovirus exposure and HLA in healthy donors. The wider study: Unique TCR beta sequences numbering approximately 100 million came from 190 million or so T cells in an earlier analysis.

In its sample, this clone was seen a few times. No antigen is known for it. V dropped 6 bases and J dropped 2; count of bases not matched to a gene: 7. CDR3 length: 15 residues. Per germline, CDR1 MDHEN and CDR2 SYDVKM. Study-wide findings and caveats: In the analysis, some V segments, TRBV6-2 and TRBV6-3 included, were excluded as indistinguishable. After further analysis at a later stage, 17,000 or so TCR beta sequences were associated with HLA alleles at 0.05 false discovery rate. Most observed TCR sequences were rare, whereas some public TCRs were detected in many donors.

PCR was performed using 60 Vbeta and 13 Jbeta primers. TCRdb's table, derived via immunoSEQ multiplex PCR, lists solely in-frame clones and lacks some. In the table there are about 180,000 clones, just over 75% of which are singletons. Sample: PBMCs. The J gene is TRBJ2-4, the V gene TRBV28; TRBD1 matches 7 bases. The TCR comes from a woman aged 55-69 years in good health and CMV-seropositive. The CDR3 region has the DNA TGTGCCAGCAGCCCCCCGACAGGGACCAAAAACATTCAGTACTTC. Protein product: CASSPPTGTKNIQYF.